These T cell receptor beta chains were read from a single sample in a study of shared clonotypes between healthy human individuals. Profiling relied on immunoSEQ multiplex PCR, and the TCRdb table lists in-frame clones only, not all of them. The table records approximately 1,000,000 clones, around 77% of them present only once. Input material: memory CD4+ T cells from PBMCs. The receptors stem from a man in his late teens or twenties in good health. Some clones in this sample may be carry-over from other donors' samples. The CDR3 runs from the conserved cysteine through the conserved F or W. D genes are given only for firm matches. Clone size is not always given. Where it is, it says once, few, many or a class for expanded clones.

TRBV10-2,TRBJ2-3,14,.,.,TGCGCCAGCAGTGACGTTGCGAGGACAGATACGCAGTATTTT,CASSDVARTDTQYF
TRBV10-3,TRBJ2-1,14,.,few,TGTGCCATCAGTCCCGGGGGTTTCTACAATGAGCAGTTCTTC,CAISPGGFYNEQFF
TRBV4-1,TRBJ2-6,16,TRBD1,.,TGCGCCAGCAGCCAACCCGGACAGGCTGGGGCCAACGTCCTGACTTTC,CASSQPGQAGANVLTF
TRBV25-1,TRBJ1-1,15,.,.,TGTGCCAGCAGGGGGTCCAGGACAGCGAACACTGAAGCTTTCTTT,CASRGSRTANTEAFF
TRBV11-1,TRBJ2-3,12,.,few,TGTGCCAGCAGGTCGTGGGGGCATACGCAGTATTTT,CASRSWGHTQYF
TRBV7-9,TRBJ2-7,15,.,.,TGTGCCAGCAGCTTAGGACAGTCAATAACCTACGAGCAGTACTTC,CASSLGQSITYEQYF
TRBV18,TRBJ2-7,13,TRBD1,.,TGTGCCAGCGCTACAACAGGGGACCACGAGCAGTACTTC,CASATTGDHEQYF
TRBV5-8,TRBJ2-2,16,.,many,TGTGCCAGCAGCTTGGCCAGGGCCAGCGCGGGCGGGGAGCTGTTTTTT,CASSLARASAGGELFF
TRBV6-5,TRBJ2-5,15,.,few,TGTGCCAGCAGTTACTCGGAGGGGTCTGGGGAGACCCAGTACTTC,CASSYSEGSGETQYF
TRBV7-3,TRBJ2-2,14,.,.,TGTGCCAGCAGCTTCCAGCCGAACACCGGGGAGCTGTTTTTT,CASSFQPNTGELFF
TRBV30,TRBJ2-1,14,TRBD2,.,TGTGCCTGGAACGGCGGGAGCATCCACAATGAGCAGTTCTTC,CAWNGGSIHNEQFF
TRBV18,TRBJ1-4,14,TRBD1,.,TGTGCCAGCTCACCCGGACAGGGGTACGAAAAACTGTTTTTT,CASSPGQGYEKLFF
TRBV7-9,TRBJ1-4,17,TRBD1,.,TGTGCCAGCAGCCCTCGATCGCCTGACAGGGAGGATGAAAAACTGTTTTTT,CASSPRSPDREDEKLFF
TRBV5-1,TRBJ2-3,13,.,once,TGCGCCAGCAGTGAACTACCTGAAGATACGCAGTATTTT,CASSELPEDTQYF
TRBV2,TRBJ2-7,15,TRBD1,.,TGTGCCAGCAGCCCAGGACAGGGGTTTTGGTACGAGCAGTACTTC,CASSPGQGFWYEQYF
TRBV28,TRBJ2-3,13,.,.,TGTGCCAGCAGTCCTTACCAAGATCCTGAAGCGGTTTTT,CASSPYQDPEAVF
TRBV7-8,TRBJ2-7,13,.,.,TGTGCCAGCAGCACCGGGCCCCGCTACGAGCAGTACTTC,CASSTGPRYEQYF
TRBV27,TRBJ2-3,18,.,.,TGTGCCAGCAGTTCCCCCGGGACCCTCACCGCGAGCACAGATACGCAGTATTTT,CASSSPGTLTASTDTQYF
TRBV7-3,TRBJ2-2,14,.,.,TGTGCCAGCAGCTTAACCGGGCCGACCGGGGAGCTGTTTTTT,CASSLTGPTGELFF
TRBV28,TRBJ1-5,11,.,.,TGTGCCAGCGGTAGCAATCAGCCCCAGCATTTT,CASGSNQPQHF
TRBV5-5,TRBJ1-5,15,.,.,TGTGCCAGCAGCCCAAATACGGAGTTCAATCAGCCCCAGCATTTT,CASSPNTEFNQPQHF
TRBV9,TRBJ1-1,16,TRBD1,.,TGTGCCAGCAGCGTACAAGACAGGGCGGGGGACACTGAAGCTTTCTTT,CASSVQDRAGDTEAFF